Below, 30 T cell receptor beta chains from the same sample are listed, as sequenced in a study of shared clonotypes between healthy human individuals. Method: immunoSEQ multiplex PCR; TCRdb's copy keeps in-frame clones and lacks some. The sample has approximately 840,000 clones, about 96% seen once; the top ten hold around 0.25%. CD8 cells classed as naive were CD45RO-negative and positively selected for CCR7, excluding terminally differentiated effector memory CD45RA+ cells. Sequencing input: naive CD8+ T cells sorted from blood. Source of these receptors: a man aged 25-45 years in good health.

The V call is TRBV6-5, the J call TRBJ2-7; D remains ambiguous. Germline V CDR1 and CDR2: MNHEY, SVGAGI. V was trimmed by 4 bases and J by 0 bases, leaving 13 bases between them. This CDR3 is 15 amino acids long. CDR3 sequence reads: CASSFNQDSSYEQYF. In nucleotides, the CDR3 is TGTGCCAGCAGTTTCAACCAGGATTCCTCCTACGAGCAGTACTTC.

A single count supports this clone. CDR3 residues: CASSLRGGTGEQYF. CDR3 nucleotide sequence: TGTGCCAGCAGCTTAAGGGGCGGGACGGGCGAGCAGTACTTC. The chain uses TRBV7-3 and TRBJ2-7; TRBD2 might be the D (6 bases). There are 14 residues in the CDR3. Germline V lookup: CDR1 SGHTA, CDR2 FQGTGA. V was trimmed by 1 base and J by 6 bases, leaving 13 bases between them.

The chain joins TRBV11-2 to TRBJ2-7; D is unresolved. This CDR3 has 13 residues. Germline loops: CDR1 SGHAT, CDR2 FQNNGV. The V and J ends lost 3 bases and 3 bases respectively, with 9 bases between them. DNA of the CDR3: TGTGCCAGCAGCTTGACTGGGAACTACGAGCAGTACTTC. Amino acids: CASSLTGNYEQYF.

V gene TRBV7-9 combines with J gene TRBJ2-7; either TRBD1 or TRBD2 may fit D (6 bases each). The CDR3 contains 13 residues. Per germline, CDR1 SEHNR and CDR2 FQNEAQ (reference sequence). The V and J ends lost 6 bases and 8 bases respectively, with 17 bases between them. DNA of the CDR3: TGTGCCAGCAGTCCGCGGGACAAAATCAAGCAGTACTTC. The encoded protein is CASSPRDKIKQYF.

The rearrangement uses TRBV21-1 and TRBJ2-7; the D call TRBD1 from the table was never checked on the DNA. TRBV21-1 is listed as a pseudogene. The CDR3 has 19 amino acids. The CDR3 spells CASQKKSGQREWASYEQYF. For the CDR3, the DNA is TGTGCCAGCCAGAAAAAATCGGGACAGCGAGAATGGGCCTCCTACGAGCAGTACTTC.

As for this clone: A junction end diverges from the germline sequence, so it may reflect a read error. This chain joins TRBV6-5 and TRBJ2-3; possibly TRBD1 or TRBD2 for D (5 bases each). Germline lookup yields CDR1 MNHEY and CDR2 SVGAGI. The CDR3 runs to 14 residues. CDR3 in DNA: TGTGCCAGCAGTAACTCGGGGCTCACAGATACGCAGTATTTT. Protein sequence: CASSNSGLTDTQYF.

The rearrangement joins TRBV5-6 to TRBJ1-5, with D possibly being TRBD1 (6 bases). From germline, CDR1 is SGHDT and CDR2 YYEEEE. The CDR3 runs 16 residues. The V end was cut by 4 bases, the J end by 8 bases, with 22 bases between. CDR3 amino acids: CASSLSGTSLVEPQHF. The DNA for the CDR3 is TGTGCCAGCAGCCTTTCCGGGACAAGCCTAGTGGAGCCCCAGCATTTT.

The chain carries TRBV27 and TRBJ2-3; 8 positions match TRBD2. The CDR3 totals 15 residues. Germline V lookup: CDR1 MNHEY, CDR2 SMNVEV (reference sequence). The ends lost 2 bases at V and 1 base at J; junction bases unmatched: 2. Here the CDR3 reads CASSLPGRGTDTQYF. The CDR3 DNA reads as TGTGCCAGCAGTTTACCCGGGAGGGGCACAGATACGCAGTATTTT.

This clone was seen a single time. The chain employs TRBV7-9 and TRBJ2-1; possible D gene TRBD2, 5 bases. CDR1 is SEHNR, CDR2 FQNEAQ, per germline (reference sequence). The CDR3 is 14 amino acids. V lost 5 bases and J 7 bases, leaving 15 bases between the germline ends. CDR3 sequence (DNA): TGTGCCAGCAGCCCCCCCGGGTCGGGGAATGAGCAGTTCTTC. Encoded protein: CASSPPGSGNEQFF. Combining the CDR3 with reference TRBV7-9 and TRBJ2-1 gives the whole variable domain DTGVSQNPRHKITKRGQNVTFRCDPISEHNRLYWYRQTLGQGPEFLTYFQNEAQLEKSRLLSDRFSAERPKGSFSTLEIQRTEQGDSAMYLCASSPPGSGNEQFFGPGTRLTVL.

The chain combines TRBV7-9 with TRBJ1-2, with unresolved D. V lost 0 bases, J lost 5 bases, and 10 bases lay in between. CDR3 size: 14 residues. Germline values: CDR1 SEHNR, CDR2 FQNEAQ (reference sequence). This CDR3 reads CASSLAAVKYGYTF. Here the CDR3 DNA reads TGTGCCAGCAGCTTAGCGGCGGTAAAATATGGCTACACCTTC.

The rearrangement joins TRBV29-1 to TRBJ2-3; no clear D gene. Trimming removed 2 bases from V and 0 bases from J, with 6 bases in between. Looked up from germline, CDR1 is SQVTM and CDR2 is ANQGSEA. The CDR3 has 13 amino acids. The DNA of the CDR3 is TGCAGCGTTGAACTCGGGAGCACAGATACGCAGTATTTT. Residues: CSVELGSTDTQYF.

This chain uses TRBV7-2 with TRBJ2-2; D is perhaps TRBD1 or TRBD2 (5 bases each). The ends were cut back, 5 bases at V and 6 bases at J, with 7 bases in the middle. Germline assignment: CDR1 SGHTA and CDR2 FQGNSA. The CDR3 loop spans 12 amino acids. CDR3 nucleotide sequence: TGTGCCAGCAGCGGGACGGCCGGGGAGCTGTTTTTT. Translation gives CASSGTAGELFF.

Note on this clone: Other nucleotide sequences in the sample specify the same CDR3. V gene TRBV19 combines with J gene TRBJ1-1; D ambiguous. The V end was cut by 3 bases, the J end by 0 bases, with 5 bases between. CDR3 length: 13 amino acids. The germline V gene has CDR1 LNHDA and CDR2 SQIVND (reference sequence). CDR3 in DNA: TGTGCCAGTAGTATTTCTCTGAACACTGAAGCTTTCTTT. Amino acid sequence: CASSISLNTEAFF.

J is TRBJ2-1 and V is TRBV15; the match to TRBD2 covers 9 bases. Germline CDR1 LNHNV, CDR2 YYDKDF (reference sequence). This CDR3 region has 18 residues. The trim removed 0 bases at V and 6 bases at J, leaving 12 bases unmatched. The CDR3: CATSRDRWGGRARNEQFF. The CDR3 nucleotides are TGTGCCACCAGCAGAGATAGGTGGGGCGGGAGGGCCCGCAATGAGCAGTTCTTC.

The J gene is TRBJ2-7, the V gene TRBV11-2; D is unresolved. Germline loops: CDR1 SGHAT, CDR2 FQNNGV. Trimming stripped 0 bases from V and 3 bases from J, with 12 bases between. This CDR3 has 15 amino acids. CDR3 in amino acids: CASSLEAPMNYEQYF. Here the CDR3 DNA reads TGTGCCAGCAGCTTAGAAGCACCTATGAACTACGAGCAGTACTTC.

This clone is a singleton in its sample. The chain's CDR3 is CASSQEVGYGAYEQYF. CDR3 DNA sequence: TGCGCCAGCAGCCAAGAAGTGGGTTATGGAGCCTACGAGCAGTACTTC. J is TRBJ2-7 and V is TRBV4-1; D not resolved. The CDR3 extends over 16 amino acids. Germline V lookup: CDR1 MGHRA, CDR2 YSYEKL. The V end was cut by 0 bases, the J end by 2 bases, with 14 bases between.

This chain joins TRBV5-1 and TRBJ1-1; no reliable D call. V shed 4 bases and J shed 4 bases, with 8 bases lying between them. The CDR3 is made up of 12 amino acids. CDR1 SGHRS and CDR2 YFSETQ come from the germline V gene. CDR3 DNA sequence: TGCGCCAGCAGCGTGAACCCCACTGAAGCTTTCTTT. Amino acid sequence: CASSVNPTEAFF. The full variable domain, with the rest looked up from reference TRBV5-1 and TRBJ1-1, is KAGVTQTPRYLIKTRGQQVTLSCSPISGHRSVSWYQQTPGQGLQFLFEYFSETQRNKGNFPGRFSGRQFSNSRSEMNVSTLELGDSALYLCASSVNPTEAFFGQGTRLTVV.

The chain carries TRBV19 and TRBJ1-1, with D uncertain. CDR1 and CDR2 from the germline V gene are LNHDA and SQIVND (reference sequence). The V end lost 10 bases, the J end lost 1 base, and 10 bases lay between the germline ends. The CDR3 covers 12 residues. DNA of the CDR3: TGTGCCACTAAAGCTTGGAACACTGAAGCTTTCTTT. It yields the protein CATKAWNTEAFF.

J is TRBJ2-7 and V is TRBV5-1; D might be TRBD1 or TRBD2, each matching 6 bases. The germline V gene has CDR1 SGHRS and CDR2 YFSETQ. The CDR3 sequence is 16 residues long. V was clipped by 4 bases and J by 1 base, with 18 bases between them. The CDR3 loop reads CASSPGATGWSYEQYF. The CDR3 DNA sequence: TGCGCCAGCAGCCCGGGGGCCACGGGCTGGTCCTACGAGCAGTACTTC.

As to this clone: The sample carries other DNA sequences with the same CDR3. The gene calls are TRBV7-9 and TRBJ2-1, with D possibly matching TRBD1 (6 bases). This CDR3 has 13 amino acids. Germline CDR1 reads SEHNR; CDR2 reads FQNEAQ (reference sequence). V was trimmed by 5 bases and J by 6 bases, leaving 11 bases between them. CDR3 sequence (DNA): TGTGCCAGCAGCCCGACAGGATTCAATGAGCAGTTCTTC. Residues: CASSPTGFNEQFF.

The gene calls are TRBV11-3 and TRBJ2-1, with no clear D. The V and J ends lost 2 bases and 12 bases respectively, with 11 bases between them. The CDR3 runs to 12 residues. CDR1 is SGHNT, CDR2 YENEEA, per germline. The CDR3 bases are TGTGCCAGCAGCTTAAGGGCCGACCGGCAGTTCTTC. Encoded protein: CASSLRADRQFF.

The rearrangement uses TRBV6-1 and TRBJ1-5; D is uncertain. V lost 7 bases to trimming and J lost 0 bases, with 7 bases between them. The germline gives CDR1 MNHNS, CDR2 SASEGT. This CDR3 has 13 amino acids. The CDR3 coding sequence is TGTGCCAGCACCCAGAATAGCAATCAGCCCCAGCATTTT. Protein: CASTQNSNQPQHF.

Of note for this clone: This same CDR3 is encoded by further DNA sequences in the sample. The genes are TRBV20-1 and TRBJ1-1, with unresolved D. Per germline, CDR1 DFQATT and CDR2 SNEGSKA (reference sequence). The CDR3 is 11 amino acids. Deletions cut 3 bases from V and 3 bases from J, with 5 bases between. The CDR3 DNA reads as TGCAGTGCTAGCAGCTACACTGAAGCTTTCTTT. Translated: CSASSYTEAFF.

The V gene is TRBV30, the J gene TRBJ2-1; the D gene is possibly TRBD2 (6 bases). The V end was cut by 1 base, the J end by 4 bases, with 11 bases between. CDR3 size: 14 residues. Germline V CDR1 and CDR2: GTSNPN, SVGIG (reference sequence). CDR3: CAWSGLAEYNEQFF. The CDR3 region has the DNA TGTGCCTGGAGTGGGTTAGCGGAGTACAATGAGCAGTTCTTC.

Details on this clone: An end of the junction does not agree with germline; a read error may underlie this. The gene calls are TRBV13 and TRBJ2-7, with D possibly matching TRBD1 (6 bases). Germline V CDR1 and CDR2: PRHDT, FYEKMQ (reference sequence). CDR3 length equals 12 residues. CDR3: CASSVGQTEQYF. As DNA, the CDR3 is TGTGCCAGCAGCGTAGGACAGACTGAGCAGTACTTC.

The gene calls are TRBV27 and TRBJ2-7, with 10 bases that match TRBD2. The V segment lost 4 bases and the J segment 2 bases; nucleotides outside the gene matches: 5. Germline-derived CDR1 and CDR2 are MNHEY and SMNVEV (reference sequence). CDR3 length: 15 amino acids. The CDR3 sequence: CASSYSGRKTYEQYF. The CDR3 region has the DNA TGTGCCAGCAGTTATAGCGGGAGGAAAACCTACGAGCAGTACTTC.

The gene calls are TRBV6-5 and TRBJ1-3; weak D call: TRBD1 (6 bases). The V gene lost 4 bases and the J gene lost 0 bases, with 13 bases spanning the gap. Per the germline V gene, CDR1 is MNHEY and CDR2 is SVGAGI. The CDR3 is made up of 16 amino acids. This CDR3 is CASSFNQGSSGNTIYF. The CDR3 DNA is TGTGCCAGCAGTTTCAATCAGGGGAGCTCTGGAAACACCATATATTTT.

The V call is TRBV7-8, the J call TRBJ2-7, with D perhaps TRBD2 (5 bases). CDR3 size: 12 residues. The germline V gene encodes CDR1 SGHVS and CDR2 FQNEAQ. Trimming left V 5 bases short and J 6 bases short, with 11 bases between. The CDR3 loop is CASSPNRGEQYF. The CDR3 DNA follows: TGTGCCAGCAGCCCCAACCGGGGCGAGCAGTACTTC.

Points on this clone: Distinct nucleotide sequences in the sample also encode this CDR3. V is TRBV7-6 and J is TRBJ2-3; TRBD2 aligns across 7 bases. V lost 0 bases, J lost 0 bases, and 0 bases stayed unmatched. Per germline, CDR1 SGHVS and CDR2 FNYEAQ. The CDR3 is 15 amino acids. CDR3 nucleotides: TGTGCCAGCAGCTTAGCTAGCGGGAGCACAGATACGCAGTATTTT. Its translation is CASSLASGSTDTQYF.

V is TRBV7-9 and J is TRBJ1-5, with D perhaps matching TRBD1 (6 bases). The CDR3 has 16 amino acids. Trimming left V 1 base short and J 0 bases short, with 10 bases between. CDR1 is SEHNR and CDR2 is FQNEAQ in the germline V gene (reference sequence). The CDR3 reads CASSLVGGHSNQPQHF. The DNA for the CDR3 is TGTGCCAGCAGCTTAGTTGGGGGCCATAGCAATCAGCCCCAGCATTTT.